This TCR beta chain is drawn from a study of blood T cell repertoires in COVID-19 (dated by TCRdb to between 2020 and 2021). Regarding the research as a whole: For ImmuneRACE Cohort 3, a participant was defined as recovered based on two consecutive negative NP/OP PCR tests, clearance by a healthcare professional, or resolution of symptoms. Where HLA class I and class II types were available, the types were taken from metadata supplied by the sample provider, not from assay-based typing. The collaborator samples originated in the United States, Italy and Spain and spanned the acute and convalescent phases of COVID-19. The repertoires were released in a freely available public database meant as a resource for research on the immune response to SARS-CoV-2. Deeply sampled blood TCRbeta repertoires from subjects exposed to, actively infected with, or recovered from COVID-19 were included in the dataset. Samples were obtained from the ongoing ImmuneRACE study (first 160 participants) and from 950 to 1,500 subjects provided by 6 global collaborators. The material from the prospective study consisted of cDNA or gDNA derived from T cells, B-cell-depleted T cells, or PBMCs. Nearly every sample came with metadata listing a de-identified subject ID, COVID-19 status, age in years and sex.

General conclusions and limits of the study: Clinical and demographic metadata were provided uncurated, with the amount varying by source and participant.

CDR1 and CDR2 are drawn from the germline V gene (reference sequence): MNHEY, SMNVEV. V sheds 5 bases and J sheds 7 bases, leaving 12 bases between their ends. The CDR3 numbers 14 residues from cysteine through phenylalanine. Kept here is only the CDR3 DNA, which spans 42 bases and is read in frame from base 1. Only one count was recorded for this clone. Its target antigen remains unknown. Per-nucleotide qualities are absent, and no much larger clonotype sits a single base away. TCRbeta CDR3 regions were amplified from genomic DNA by means of the immunoSEQ Assay, a bias-controlled multiplex PCR. Regarding the original processing steps: Within the assay, amplification of reference gene primers was used to estimate how many nucleated cells each sample contained. To quantify the absolute abundance of each unique TCRbeta CDR3 rearrangement, sequence reads were collapsed and filtered. Productive Simpson clonality was computed per sample as the square root of Simpson's diversity index over productive rearrangements. Entries here come from immuneACCESS through TCRdb and include only in-frame sequences with V and J called. Some clones fail to appear in such tables; in the studies checked, an unresolved V gene covers under half of the shortfall, and the cause of the remainder is unknown. From that table come the V and J calls and clone size; the DNA was used to work out D and trimming. This sample comprises approximately 240,000 clones, 80% to 90% of them detected only once. Approximately 2.8% of the sample goes to the ten largest clones.

Participants in the prospective study were enrolled through a virtual design, were aged about 18 to 90 years, and lived in roughly 24 United States geographic areas. In the prospective study, cohorts were assigned on the basis of participant-reported clinical history obtained from a screening survey and a study questionnaire. Mobile phlebotomists in the prospective study collected whole blood, serum and a nasopharyngeal or oropharyngeal swab from every participant. Prospective study participants could optionally give additional blood draws and questionnaires over a roughly 2-month period. Prospective study blood samples were shipped either frozen or at room temperature before DNA extraction.

The receptor chain draws on TRBV27 and TRBJ1-6; the D gene remains uncertain. The sequence was obtained from a woman between 45 and 65 years old in a cohort exposed to, infected with or recovered from COVID-19 (not recorded which). Sample: PBMCs or T cells enriched from blood (not recorded which). The nucleotide sequence reads as follows: TGTGCCAGCAGTGAACTTCTAGGAAATTCACCCCTCCACTTT. Its product reads: CASSELLGNSPLHF.